This TCR beta chain comes out of a study of shared clonotypes between healthy human individuals. Clones were read by immunoSEQ multiplex PCR, and TCRdb kept only the in-frame ones, dropping some. This repertoire shows over 1.4 million clones, roughly 97% found once; its top ten account for over 1%. The healthy adult donors were HIV-negative and reported no recent acute infections or vaccinations. The sequence was collected from a young man in good health. The sequenced sample consisted of naive CD4+ T cells sorted from blood. The subset denotes: CD45RA+ positively selected.

For the CDR3, the DNA is TGTGCCAGCCTGGGACAGCCCACAGATACGCAGTATTTT. This gives the protein CASLGQPTDTQYF. The chain employs TRBV18 and TRBJ2-3, with TRBD1 matching 7 bases. Trimming cost V 8 bases and J 2 bases; bases outside gene matches: 4. CDR1 is KGHSH and CDR2 is LQKENI in the germline V gene. This CDR3 is 13 amino acids long. The full variable domain, its missing parts supplied by reference TRBV18 and TRBJ2-3, is NAGVMQNPRHLVRRRGQEARLRCSPMKGHSHVYWYRQLPEEGLKFMVYLQKENIIDESGMPKERFSAEFPKEGPSILRIQQVVRGDSAAYFCASLGQPTDTQYFGPGTRLTVL.